The entry below describes one T cell receptor beta chain. Which antigen it targets is not known. Base-call qualities are not available, and no considerably larger clone is one nucleotide away. The CDR3 runs 16 amino acids, cysteine and phenylalanine included. The retained sequence is limited to the CDR3, 48 bases, with the frame set at the first base. Relative to germline, V is missing 8 bases and J is missing 7 bases, with 15 bases of the junction outside any gene match. CDR1 is given as MDHEN and CDR2 as SYDVKM, both from the germline V gene. The data were obtained in a study of T cell changes during pregnancy in multiple sclerosis (dated by TCRdb to between 2018 and 2020). A note on the overall study: In women with multiple sclerosis, the researchers looked at how the T cell repertoire shifted as pregnancy progressed.

Library construction relied on the immunoSEQ multiplex PCR assay. TCRdb limited this immuneACCESS table to in-frame rearrangements with V and J called. A share of clones is missing; checked studies link under half to unresolved V genes, and the rest is unexplained. The sample has 85,000 to 130,000 clones on record, approximately 90% of them singletons. Approximately 1.5% of the sample comes from the top ten. The sequence links TRBV28 to TRBJ1-5; TRBD1 fits 9 bases in the junction. This specimen consisted of peripheral blood, obtained after pregnancy. This TCR was sampled from a female donor with multiple sclerosis, enrolled in a pregnancy study. The CDR3 protein sequence reads: CASEGTGRRQKQPQHF. Read as DNA, the sequence is TGTGCCAGCGAAGGGACAGGGAGAAGGCAAAAACAGCCCCAGCATTTT. With all but the CDR3 taken from the reference TRBV28 and TRBJ1-5 genes, the full variable domain is: DVKVTQSSRYLVKRTGEKVFLECVQDMDHENMFWYRQDPGLGLRLIYFSYDVKMKEKGDIPEGYSVSREKKERFSLILESASTNQTSMYLCASEGTGRRQKQPQHFGDGTRLSIL.